This T cell receptor (beta chain) was recovered during a study of T cell clones after liver transplantation. Overall study context: Samples came pre-transplant, pre-randomization before withdrawal, and post-randomization after withdrawal ended. Study results and caveats: In most of the 8 subjects, circulating graft-donor-reactive CD4 TCRbeta sequences fell significantly after transplant.

The CDR3 has 16 residues. The germline V gene has CDR1 LNHNV and CDR2 YYDKDF (reference sequence). Germline trimming cut 3 bases from V and 6 bases from J; bases unmatched to any gene: 6. To note about this clone: Its antigen is not known.

Only in-frame clones appear in the TCRdb table, and some are missing; sequencing was by immunoSEQ multiplex PCR. The repertoire holds fewer than 85,000 clones, with 80% as singletons. Sequences were derived from CD4+ T cells from blood, sampled 12 months after liver transplant. This chain links TRBV15 with TRBJ1-5, with 12 bases that match TRBD1. The receptor was isolated from a human patient who received a liver transplant. Part of the T cell pool may stem from the graft donor. The CDR3 spells CATSSGGTGGSQPQHF. The CDR3 region has the DNA TGTGCCACCAGCAGTGGCGGGACAGGGGGCAGTCAGCCCCAGCATTTT.